This T cell receptor (beta chain) was captured in a study of blood T cell repertoires in COVID-19. Study details: There were acute and convalescent COVID-19 samples, and they came from the United States, Italy and Spain. PBMCs, B-cell-depleted T cells, or T cells were the source of the cDNA or gDNA that made up the material.

In the source study's methods: Nucleated cell number was recorded as an estimate derived from reference gene primer amplification. TCRdb's copy holds only in-frame clones and misses some; the assay was immunoSEQ multiplex PCR. For V, J and clone size, that table is used; D and trimming come from the DNA. Here the sample spans 25,000 to 30,000 clones, 68% being singletons. This CDR3 spans 15 amino acids. Germline CDR1 reads SGDLS; CDR2 reads YYNGEE. Trimming at V came to 0 bases and at J to 1 base, leaving 3 bases not matched to a gene. Concerning this clone: The same CDR3 can be traced to other DNA sequences in this sample.

This clonotype originated in a human donor in a cohort sampled during active COVID-19. The sample was peripheral blood. The rearrangement uses TRBV9 and TRBJ2-5; 7 bases match TRBD1. Written as DNA, the CDR3 is TGTGCCAGCAGCGTAGTTGGGGACAGCCAAGAGACCCAGTACTTC. Its translation is CASSVVGDSQETQYF.